Listed below are T cell receptor beta chains from one sample, sequenced in a study of blood T cell repertoires in COVID-19. The method was immunoSEQ multiplex PCR; TCRdb's version includes in-frame clones alone and lacks a portion of them. The data contain more than 70,000 clones, 80% to 90% of them singletons. Material: peripheral blood. The receptor set was obtained from a man aged 45 to 65 with acute or convalescent COVID-19. The CDR3 runs from the conserved cysteine through the conserved F or W. D genes are given only for firm matches.

J gene: TRBJ2-1; D gene: -; V gene: TRBV3-1/TRBV3-2; CDR3 protein: CASSPGPNSYNEQFF; CDR3 DNA: TGTGCCAGCAGCCCCGGTCCGAACTCCTACAATGAGCAGTTCTTC
J gene: TRBJ2-1; D gene: -; V gene: TRBV7-9; CDR3 protein: CASSLDRSSYNEQFF; CDR3 DNA: TGTGCCAGCAGCTTAGACAGGAGTTCCTACAATGAGCAGTTCTTC
J gene: TRBJ2-3; D gene: -; V gene: TRBV20-1; CDR3 protein: CSATLQGTQYF; CDR3 DNA: TGCAGTGCTACCCTCCAGGGAACGCAGTATTTT
J gene: TRBJ1-2; D gene: -; V gene: TRBV6-6; CDR3 protein: CASSYSTDYGYTF; CDR3 DNA: TGTGCCAGCAGTTACTCGACAGATTATGGCTACACCTTC
J gene: TRBJ1-6; D gene: TRBD1; V gene: TRBV27; CDR3 protein: CASSRGQGGYNSPLHF; CDR3 DNA: TGTGCCAGCAGTCGAGGACAGGGGGGCTATAATTCACCCCTCCACTTT
J gene: TRBJ1-2; D gene: -; V gene: TRBV6-5; CDR3 protein: CASSYGGAGRNYGYTF; CDR3 DNA: TGTGCCAGCAGTTACGGGGGGGCCGGGAGGAACTATGGCTACACCTTC
J gene: TRBJ2-5; D gene: -; V gene: TRBV6-5; CDR3 protein: CASRGLTIWETQYF; CDR3 DNA: TGTGCCAGCAGGGGACTTACTATTTGGGAGACCCAGTACTTC
J gene: TRBJ1-1; D gene: -; V gene: TRBV7-3; CDR3 protein: CASSLSMDTQAFF; CDR3 DNA: TGTGCCAGCAGCTTATCGATGGACACACAAGCTTTCTTT
J gene: TRBJ2-1; D gene: -; V gene: TRBV27; CDR3 protein: CASSSLFSYNEQFF; CDR3 DNA: TGTGCCAGCAGTTCCCTCTTCTCCTACAATGAGCAGTTCTTC
J gene: TRBJ1-2; D gene: -; V gene: TRBV5-4; CDR3 protein: CASSLGTTGPNYGYTF; CDR3 DNA: TGTGCCAGCAGCTTGGGGACGACAGGACCTAACTATGGCTACACCTTC